These T cell receptor beta chains were read from a single sample in a study of T cell responses to AZD1222 COVID-19 vaccine. TCRdb's copy holds only in-frame clones and misses some; the assay was immunoSEQ multiplex PCR. Of about 92,000 clones in the sample, 91% were seen once. This specimen was peripheral blood, taken on day 0 of AZD1222 vaccination. These receptors all come from an adult in good health. Each CDR3 is given without its conserved first and last residue. Fields, in order: V gene, clone size, J gene, D gene, CDR3 protein. D genes are given only for firm matches. Clone size is stated in some rows and not others, as once, few, many or a class when expanded.

>TRBV7-2|NA|TRBJ1-3|NA
ATQRISGNTIY
>TRBV10-1|NA|TRBJ2-7|NA
ASSESGVEQY
>TRBV5-1|NA|TRBJ2-7|TRBD2
ASSLETSGPYEQY
>TRBV5-1|once|TRBJ2-1|NA
ASSLALSGAVNEQF
>TRBV14|NA|TRBJ1-1|NA
ASSPGGGETEAF
>TRBV19|NA|TRBJ2-1|NA
ASRSGISYNEQF
>TRBV5-1|NA|TRBJ2-1|TRBD2
ASSWGAGGNEQF
>TRBV18|once|TRBJ1-3|NA
ASSRATVGSGNTIY
>TRBV30|NA|TRBJ2-6|NA
AWSRGGTGANVLT
>TRBV7-3|once|TRBJ2-1|NA
ASSLGPSYNEQF
>TRBV18|NA|TRBJ2-5|NA
ASSLDWGLETQY
>TRBV19|NA|TRBJ2-5|TRBD1
ASSPTGGVETQY
>TRBV28|NA|TRBJ2-3|TRBD2
ASSRTSGSRGTDTQY
>TRBV7-3|NA|TRBJ2-3|NA
ASSSPEGSLTQY
>TRBV6-1|once|TRBJ1-1|NA
ASSDRFLHTEAF
>TRBV7-2|NA|TRBJ2-1|TRBD2
ASSLWTSGGGLGNEQF
>TRBV27|NA|TRBJ1-4|NA
ASRPGGVANEKLF
>TRBV27|NA|TRBJ2-6|TRBD1
ASSRDRETGANVLT
>TRBV15|NA|TRBJ1-1|NA
ATSRAKTLNTEAF
>TRBV7-6|NA|TRBJ1-1|NA
ASSGGFSTEAF
>TRBV7-8|NA|TRBJ1-2|NA
ASGATGRVYGYT
>TRBV7-2|NA|TRBJ1-5|NA
ASSLAAHQPQH
>TRBV4-1|once|TRBJ1-6|NA
ASSHLPSSVPSPLH
>TRBV11-2|NA|TRBJ1-4|NA
ASSPRTVNEKLF
>TRBV12-3/TRBV12-4|NA|TRBJ1-3|NA
ASSPGIGNTIY
>TRBV27|NA|TRBJ1-1|NA
AIQRGTEAF